Listed here are 22 T cell receptor beta chains from one sample, sequenced in a study of T cells in Graves' hyperthyroidism and ophthalmopathy. Template material for amplifying TCR beta CDR3 regions consisted of RNA transcripts. With the HTBI primer set, the TCR CDR3 went through a first round of RT-PCR. TCRdb re-derived calls from the multiplex PCR reads in MiXCR, one entry per CDR3 protein. The sample lists more than 550,000 distinct CDR3 sequences; about 45% were seen once. Sequencing used peripheral blood or thyroid tissue (not recorded which). The receptors come from an adult man with Graves' disease, either hyperthyroidism or ophthalmopathy (not recorded which).

The V gene is TRBV9, the J gene TRBJ1-2; D ambiguous. CDR3 length: 14 amino acids. V was clipped by 6 bases and J by 4 bases, with 16 bases between them. The germline V gene has CDR1 SGDLS and CDR2 YYNGEE. CDR3 sequence: CASISGYSGYGYTF. The CDR3 coding sequence is TGTGCCAGCATCTCCGGGTACAGTGGCTATGGCTACACCTTC. Complete variable domain (other parts from reference TRBV9 and TRBJ1-2): DSGVTQTPKHLITATGQRVTLRCSPRSGDLSVYWYQQSLDQGLQFLIQYYNGEERAKGNILERFSAQQFPDLHSELNLSSLELGDSALYFCASISGYSGYGYTFGSGTRLTVV.

The chain uses TRBV2 and TRBJ1-5; 8 nucleotides align to TRBD1. The germline CDR1 and CDR2 sequences are SNHLY and FYNNEI. The CDR3 has 14 amino acids. Trimming took 5 bases from V and 5 from J; bases not matched to a gene: 5. CDR3 amino acids: CASSSTGVHQPQHF. Here the CDR3 DNA reads TGTGCCAGCAGTTCGACAGGGGTGCATCAGCCCCAGCATTTT.

The sample holds a few counts of this clonotype. The chain employs TRBV7-2 and TRBJ1-1, with D possibly matching TRBD1 (6 bases). The CDR3 spans 13 residues. Germline CDR1 reads SGHTA; CDR2 reads FQGNSA. Trimming took 3 bases from V and 6 from J, leaving 11 bases between them. CDR3 region: CASSLGGNAEAFF. DNA for the CDR3: TGTGCCAGCAGCTTGGGGGGCAACGCTGAAGCTTTCTTT.

In this sample, this clonotype turned up a few times. This chain joins TRBV6-6 and TRBJ1-2; D possibly corresponds to TRBD1 (6 bases). Germline loops: CDR1 MNHNY, CDR2 SVGAGI (reference sequence). V was trimmed by 6 bases and J by 0 bases, leaving 17 bases between them. CDR3 length: 16 residues. CDR3: CASSRTGQPSNYGYTF. CDR3 DNA sequence: TGTGCCAGCAGCCGAACAGGACAGCCCTCTAACTATGGCTACACCTTC.

The chain links TRBV7-8 to TRBJ2-5, with D tentatively TRBD1 (5 bases). The CDR3 extends over 18 amino acids. In germline, CDR1 is SGHVS, CDR2 FQNEAQ. Deletions cut 3 bases from V and 0 bases from J, with 20 bases between. CDR3 protein: CASSFHSKGYTDQETQYF. In nucleotides, the CDR3 is TGTGCCAGCAGCTTCCATTCGAAGGGGTACACGGACCAAGAGACCCAGTACTTC.

This clonotype was found many times. This chain connects TRBV7-2 to TRBJ1-3; D is unclear. The V and J ends lost 4 bases and 4 bases respectively, with 14 bases between them. The CDR3 runs 15 residues. Germline lookup yields CDR1 SGHTA and CDR2 FQGNSA. CDR3 protein: CASSSPPATGNTIYF. DNA of the CDR3: TGTGCCAGCAGCTCCCCCCCAGCTACGGGAAACACCATATATTTT. The complete variable domain, with remaining parts taken from reference TRBV7-2 and TRBJ1-3, reads GAGVSQSPSNKVTEKGKDVELRCDPISGHTALYWYRQSLGQGLEFLIYFQGNSAPDKSGLPSDRFSAERTGGSVSTLTIQRTQQEDSAVYLCASSSPPATGNTIYFGEGSWLTVV.

In its sample, this clonotype was seen once. The V and J genes are TRBV15 and TRBJ1-1; no clear D gene. Trimming stripped 0 bases from V and 7 bases from J, with 18 bases between. This CDR3 is built from 16 residues. Germline V gives CDR1 LNHNV, CDR2 YYDKDF (reference sequence). The chain's CDR3 is CATSRDEVTTGVEAFF. CDR3 nucleotides: TGTGCCACCAGCAGAGATGAGGTCACCACCGGGGTTGAAGCTTTCTTT.

This chain joins TRBV2 and TRBJ1-1; 7 nucleotides agree with TRBD1. CDR3 size: 13 residues. V lost 7 bases and J lost 10; bases outside the gene matches: 12. Germline values: CDR1 SNHLY, CDR2 FYNNEI. CDR3 nucleotides: TGTGCCAGCAAAGGGGGCTCGGGGGACATAGCTTTCTTT. This sequence encodes CASKGGSGDIAFF.

Turning to this clonotype: A single base separates this from a much larger clone, so it may be a read error. V and J are TRBV29-1 and TRBJ2-7; D possibly corresponds to TRBD2 (6 bases). Germline CDR1 reads SQVTM; CDR2 reads ANQGSEA. Trimming took off 8 bases at V and 2 bases at J, with 19 bases between the two ends. This CDR3 has 14 residues. CDR3 loop: CSHSGGSNPYEQYF. CDR3 in DNA: TGCAGCCACTCAGGAGGGAGCAATCCCTACGAGCAGTACTTC.

In this sample, this clonotype turned up many times. V gene TRBV7-3 combines with J gene TRBJ2-7; 9 nucleotides agree with TRBD1. The DNA end is a closer match to TRBJ2-1, so the J assignment may be wrong. This CDR3 is 13 amino acids long. Germline values: CDR1 SGHTA, CDR2 FQGTGA. CDR3 region: CASSSTTGGEQFF. In nucleotides, the CDR3 is TGTGCCAGCAGCAGTACGACAGGGGGTGAGCAGTTCTTC.

This chain links TRBV10-3 with TRBJ1-1, with a possible D match to TRBD1 (6 bases). CDR1 and CDR2 from the germline V gene are ENHRY and SYGVKD. CDR3 length: 10 residues. Trimming removed 10 bases from V and 8 bases from J, with 11 bases in between. The CDR3 coding sequence is TGTGCCACGGGGGACATCGAAGCTTTCTTT. Residues: CATGDIEAFF.

Only a few counts were recorded for this clonotype. The chain couples TRBV12-3 or TRBV12-4 to TRBJ1-5; D possibly corresponds to TRBD1 (5 bases). The CDR3 is made up of 15 amino acids. The ends were cut back, 1 base at V and 4 bases at J, with 11 bases in the middle. DNA for the CDR3: TGTGCCAGCAGTTTAGTTCGGGACGGTAATCAGCCCCAGCATTTT. Amino acid sequence: CASSLVRDGNQPQHF.

The V gene is TRBV7-2, the J gene TRBJ2-5, with 8 bases fitting TRBD1. The CDR3 extends over 16 amino acids. V gave up 5 bases and J gave up 4 bases; unmatched junction bases: 12. CDR1 and CDR2 from the germline V gene are SGHTA and FQGNSA. CDR3 DNA: TGTGCCAGCAGCCACGCCCGAGACAGGGGTTCAGAGACCCAGTACTTC. This codes for CASSHARDRGSETQYF.

The chain uses TRBV7-9 and TRBJ1-1, with TRBD1 as a possible D gene (6 bases). There are 15 residues in the CDR3. Per germline, CDR1 SEHNR and CDR2 FQNEAQ (reference sequence). V gave up 1 base and J gave up 6 bases, with 15 bases separating them. CDR3 in DNA: TGTGCCAGCAGCTTAGAGCGGGGGGCGTTCGCTGAAGCTTTCTTT. Translation gives CASSLERGAFAEAFF.

The chain joins TRBV29-1 to TRBJ2-5; perhaps TRBD1 as D (6 bases). Per the germline V gene, CDR1 is SQVTM and CDR2 is ANQGSEA. V was trimmed by 6 bases and J by 3 bases, leaving 8 bases between them. This CDR3 contains 11 residues. CDR3 nucleotides: TGCAGCGTCGGACAGAAAGAGACCCAGTACTTC. Protein: CSVGQKETQYF.

The rearrangement uses TRBV20-1 and TRBJ2-7; 7 bases agree with TRBD1. Germline CDR1 DFQATT, CDR2 SNEGSKA (reference sequence). J was trimmed by 6 bases and V by 6 bases; bases with no gene match: 11. This CDR3 is built from 13 residues. The CDR3 DNA is TGCAGTGCCCCTCCGACAGGGCTGAGCGAGCAGTACTTC. This encodes CSAPPTGLSEQYF.

V is TRBV20-1 and J is TRBJ1-4; the D gene is possibly TRBD1 (5 bases). The V end lost 4 bases, the J end lost 8 bases, and 20 bases lay between the germline ends. The CDR3 is made up of 15 amino acids. Germline V gene data show CDR1 as DFQATT and CDR2 as SNEGSKA (reference sequence). In DNA form, the CDR3 reads TGCAGTGCTACCAATATGAGGGAGGGGCAAGAAAAACTGTTTTTT. The encoded protein is CSATNMREGQEKLFF.

The V gene is TRBV7-6, the J gene TRBJ2-7; no reliable D call. Germline V lookup: CDR1 SGHVS, CDR2 FNYEAQ. The CDR3 contains 11 residues. With 5 bases removed from V and 6 bases from J, the gap between germline ends came to 8 bases. CDR3 nucleotide sequence: TGTGCCAGCAGCCCACGGACCGAGCAGTACTTC. Protein product: CASSPRTEQYF.

The chain couples TRBV5-1 to TRBJ1-6; 7 bases are a match to TRBD1. There are 15 residues in the CDR3. The germline V gene has CDR1 SGHRS and CDR2 YFSETQ. V was clipped by 6 bases and J by 9 bases; unmatched bases: 12. CDR3 coding DNA: TGCGCCAGCATCCAATTACAGGGGCCGGCTTCACCCCTCCACTTT. This codes for CASIQLQGPASPLHF.

This clonotype has at least ten counts. The genes are TRBV10-3 and TRBJ1-2; maybe TRBD1 (6 bases). The V and J ends lost 11 bases and 6 bases respectively, with 16 bases between them. CDR1 is ENHRY and CDR2 is SYGVKD in the germline V gene. This CDR3 spans 12 amino acids. CDR3 amino acids: CAHSNPGDGYTF. As DNA, the CDR3 is TGTGCCCACTCGAACCCAGGGGATGGCTACACCTTC.

In its sample, this clonotype was seen once. The chain joins TRBV15 to TRBJ2-5, with D tentatively TRBD2 (6 bases). The germline gives CDR1 LNHNV, CDR2 YYDKDF (reference sequence). This CDR3 spans 12 amino acids. V was clipped by 10 bases and J by 5 bases, with 14 bases between them. DNA of the CDR3: TGTGCCAGGGGAGGTTTGCTGGAGACCCAGTACTTC. As protein: CARGGLLETQYF.

This chain connects TRBV20-1 to TRBJ2-7, with 8 positions matching TRBD1. This CDR3 contains 13 residues. Unmatched junction bases numbered 11, after V lost 6 bases and J lost 7 bases. The germline gives CDR1 DFQATT, CDR2 SNEGSKA (reference sequence). The CDR3 nucleotides are TGCAGTGCCGCGGGACAGGCTGGGGGTGAGCAGTACTTC. It yields the protein CSAAGQAGGEQYF.